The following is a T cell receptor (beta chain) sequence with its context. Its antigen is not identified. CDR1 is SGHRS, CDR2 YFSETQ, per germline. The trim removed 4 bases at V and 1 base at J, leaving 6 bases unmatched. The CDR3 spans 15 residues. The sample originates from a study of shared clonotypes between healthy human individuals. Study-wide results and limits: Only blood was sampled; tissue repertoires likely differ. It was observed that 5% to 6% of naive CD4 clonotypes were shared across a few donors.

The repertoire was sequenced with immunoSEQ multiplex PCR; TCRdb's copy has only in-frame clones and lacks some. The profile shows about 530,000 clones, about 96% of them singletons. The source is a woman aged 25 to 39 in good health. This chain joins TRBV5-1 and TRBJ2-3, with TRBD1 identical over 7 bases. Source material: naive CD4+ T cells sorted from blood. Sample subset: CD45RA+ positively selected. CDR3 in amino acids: CASSRRDSRTDTQYF. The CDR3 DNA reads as TGCGCCAGCAGCCGAAGGGACAGTCGCACAGATACGCAGTATTTT.